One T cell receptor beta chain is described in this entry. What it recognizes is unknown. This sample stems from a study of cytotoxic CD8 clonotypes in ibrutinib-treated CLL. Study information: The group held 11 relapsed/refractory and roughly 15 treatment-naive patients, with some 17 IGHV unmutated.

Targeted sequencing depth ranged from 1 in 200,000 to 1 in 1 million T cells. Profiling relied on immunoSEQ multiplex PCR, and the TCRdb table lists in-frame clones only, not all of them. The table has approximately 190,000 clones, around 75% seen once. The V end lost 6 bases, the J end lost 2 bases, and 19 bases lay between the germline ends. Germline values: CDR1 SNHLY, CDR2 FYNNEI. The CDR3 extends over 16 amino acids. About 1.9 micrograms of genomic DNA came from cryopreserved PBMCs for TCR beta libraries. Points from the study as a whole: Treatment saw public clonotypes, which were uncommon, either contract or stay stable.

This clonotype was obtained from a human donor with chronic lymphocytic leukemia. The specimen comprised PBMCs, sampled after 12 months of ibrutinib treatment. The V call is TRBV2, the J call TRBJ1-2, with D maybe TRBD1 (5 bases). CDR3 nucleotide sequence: TGTGCCAGCAGAACGCAGGGAATCGCCATGAACTATGGCTACACCTTC. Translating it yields CASRTQGIAMNYGYTF. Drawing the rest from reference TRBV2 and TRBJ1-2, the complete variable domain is EPEVTQTPSHQVTQMGQEVILRCVPISNHLYFYWYRQILGQKVEFLVSFYNNEISEKSEIFDDQFSVERPDGSNFTLKIRSTKLEDSAMYFCASRTQGIAMNYGYTFGSGTRLTVV.